This T cell receptor (beta chain) was sequenced in a study of a mutant IDH1 vaccine in newly diagnosed glioma listed by TCRdb under 2021. Some background on the complete study: Vaccination began 4-6 weeks after radiotherapy alone, or alongside temozolomide cycles in the chemotherapy-containing groups. Of the 25 to 35 treated patients, around 62% were male and about 40% were female, and a mean age of roughly 41 years was recorded. Before enrollment, patients had received standard therapy of radiotherapy alone, temozolomide alone, or radiochemotherapy with temozolomide; most received the combination. The week-35 safety follow-up was designated visit V12, and the week-47 end of study was designated visit V13. Peripheral blood was drawn at six visits: V03 (baseline), V05, V07, V10, V12 and V13. Longitudinal TCRB deep sequencing was done for 25 to 30 treated patients, wherever samples were available for exploratory analyses. On the study overall, not on this receptor specifically: Changes in the top peripheral T cell clonotypes picked up by TCRB sequencing did not appear to be linked to pseudoprogression. It was noted by the authors that analyses of patient blood samples could not be reproduced owing to sample limitations. Immune responses induced by the vaccine were seen in approximately 93% of patients across multiple MHC alleles. PBMC samples for TCRB deep sequencing were selected based on availability.

Here V drops 4 bases and J drops 6 bases, and the junction holds 5 bases not matched to any gene. Reading from cysteine to phenylalanine, the CDR3 counts 14 amino acids. The DNA shown is the 42-base CDR3, in frame from base 1. CDR1 SGHRS and CDR2 YFSETQ were looked up in the germline V gene. As to this clone: What antigen it recognizes has not been identified. Nothing much larger sits one base from this clone, and base qualities are not available.

Reading the label with the study, this specimen's time point is: week 35, safety follow-up. Every vaccine dose consisted of 300 ug of a 20-mer mutant IDH1 peptide in Montanide, administered subcutaneously together with topical imiquimod. Patients received eight vaccinations in weeks 1, 3, 5, 7, 11, 15, 19 and 23, corresponding to visits V03 through V10. Donors had newly diagnosed WHO grade 3 or 4 IDH1-mutant astrocytomas with loss of nuclear ATRX. The samples were drawn from NOA16, a multicentre, single-arm, open-label phase I trial in Germany that tested a mutant IDH1 peptide vaccine in humans for the first time. Genomic DNA for TCRB sequencing was extracted from EDTA blood using the DNeasy Blood and Tissue Kit. The library was prepared using the immunoSEQ multiplex PCR assay. Following the manufacturer's protocol, the hsTCRB Kit was used to amplify rearranged TCR beta chain sequences. Sequencing of TCRB libraries was carried out on an Illumina MiSeq. In the original analysis: The proprietary platform of the kit vendor was used for demultiplexing, trimming and gene mapping. Here the immuneACCESS table is served through TCRdb, limited to in-frame sequences with V and J called. Missing clones are a known gap in these copies; in checked studies unresolved V genes cover under half, and the rest lacks a known reason. V, J and clone size were drawn from that table, and D and trimming were deduced from the DNA. This sample is represented by under 40,000 clones; around 80% of them were singletons. The ten largest clonotypes hold around 10% of the sample.

Here the chain combines TRBV5-1 and TRBJ2-2; 8 bases in between match TRBD2. The sequencing here drew on PBMCs, taken from a glioma patient whose treatment included an IDH1 peptide vaccine. The sequence derives from a woman in her 40s with glioma. The DNA reads as follows: TGCGCCAGCAGCCCGGGACTAGTTGCCGGGGAGCTGTTTTTT. Its protein reads: CASSPGLVAGELFF.